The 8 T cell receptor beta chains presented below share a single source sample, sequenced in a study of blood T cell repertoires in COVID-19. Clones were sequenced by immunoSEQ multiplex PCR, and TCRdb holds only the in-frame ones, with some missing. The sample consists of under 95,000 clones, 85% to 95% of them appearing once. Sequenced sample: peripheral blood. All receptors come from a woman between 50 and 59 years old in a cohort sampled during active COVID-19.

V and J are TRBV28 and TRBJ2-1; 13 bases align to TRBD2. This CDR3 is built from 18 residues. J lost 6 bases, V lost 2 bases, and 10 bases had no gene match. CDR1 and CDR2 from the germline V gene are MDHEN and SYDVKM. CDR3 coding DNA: TGTGCCAGCAGTTTACGCGGGACTAGCGGGAACTACGTCAATGAGCAGTTCTTC. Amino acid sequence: CASSLRGTSGNYVNEQFF. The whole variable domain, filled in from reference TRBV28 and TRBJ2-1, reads DVKVTQSSRYLVKRTGEKVFLECVQDMDHENMFWYRQDPGLGLRLIYFSYDVKMKEKGDIPEGYSVSREKKERFSLILESASTNQTSMYLCASSLRGTSGNYVNEQFFGPGTRLTVL.

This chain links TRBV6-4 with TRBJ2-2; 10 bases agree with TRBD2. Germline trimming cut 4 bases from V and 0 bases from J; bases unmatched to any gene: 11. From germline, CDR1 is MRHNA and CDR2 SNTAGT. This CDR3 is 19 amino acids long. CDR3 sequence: CASSVRAGGPRANTGELFF. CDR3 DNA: TGTGCCAGCAGTGTAAGAGCGGGAGGGCCTAGAGCGAACACCGGGGAGCTGTTTTTT.

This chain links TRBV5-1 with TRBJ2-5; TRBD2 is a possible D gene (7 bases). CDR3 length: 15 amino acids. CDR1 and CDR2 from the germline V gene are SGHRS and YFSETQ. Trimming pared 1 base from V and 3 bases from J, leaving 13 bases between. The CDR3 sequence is CASSLLTGGEETQYF. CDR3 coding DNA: TGCGCCAGCAGCTTGTTGACGGGGGGCGAAGAGACCCAGTACTTC.

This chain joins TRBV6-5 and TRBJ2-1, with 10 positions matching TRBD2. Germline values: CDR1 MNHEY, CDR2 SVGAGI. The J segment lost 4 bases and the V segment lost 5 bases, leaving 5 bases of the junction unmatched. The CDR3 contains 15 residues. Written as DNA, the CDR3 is TGTGCCAGCAGTCCGGGACTAGCGACTTACAATGAGCAGTTCTTC. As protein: CASSPGLATYNEQFF.

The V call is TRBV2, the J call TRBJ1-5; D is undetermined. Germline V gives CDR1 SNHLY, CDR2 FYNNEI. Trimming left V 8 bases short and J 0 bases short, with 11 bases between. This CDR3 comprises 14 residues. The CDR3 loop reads CASLPGHSNQPQHF. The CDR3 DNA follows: TGTGCCAGCCTTCCAGGTCATAGCAATCAGCCCCAGCATTTT. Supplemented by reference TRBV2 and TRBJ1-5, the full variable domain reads EPEVTQTPSHQVTQMGQEVILRCVPISNHLYFYWYRQILGQKVEFLVSFYNNEISEKSEIFDDQFSVERPDGSNFTLKIRSTKLEDSAMYFCASLPGHSNQPQHFGDGTRLSIL.

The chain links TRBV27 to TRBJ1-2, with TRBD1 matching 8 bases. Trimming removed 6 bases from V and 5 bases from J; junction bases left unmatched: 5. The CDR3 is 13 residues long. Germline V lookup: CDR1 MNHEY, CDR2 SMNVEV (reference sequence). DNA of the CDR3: TGTGCCAGCAGGTTACAGGGGGGTTATGGCTACACCTTC. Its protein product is CASRLQGGYGYTF.

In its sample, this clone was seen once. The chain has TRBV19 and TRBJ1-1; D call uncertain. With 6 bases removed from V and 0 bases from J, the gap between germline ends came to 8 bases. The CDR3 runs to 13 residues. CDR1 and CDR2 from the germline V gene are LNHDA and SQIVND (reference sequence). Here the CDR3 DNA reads TGTGCCAGTAGCCTAATACTGAACACTGAAGCTTTCTTT. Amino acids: CASSLILNTEAFF.

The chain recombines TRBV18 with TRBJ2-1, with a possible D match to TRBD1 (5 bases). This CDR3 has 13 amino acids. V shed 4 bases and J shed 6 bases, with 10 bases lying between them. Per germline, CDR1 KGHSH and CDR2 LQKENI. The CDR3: CASSQGRVNEQFF. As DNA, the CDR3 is TGTGCCAGCTCACAAGGCAGGGTCAATGAGCAGTTCTTC.